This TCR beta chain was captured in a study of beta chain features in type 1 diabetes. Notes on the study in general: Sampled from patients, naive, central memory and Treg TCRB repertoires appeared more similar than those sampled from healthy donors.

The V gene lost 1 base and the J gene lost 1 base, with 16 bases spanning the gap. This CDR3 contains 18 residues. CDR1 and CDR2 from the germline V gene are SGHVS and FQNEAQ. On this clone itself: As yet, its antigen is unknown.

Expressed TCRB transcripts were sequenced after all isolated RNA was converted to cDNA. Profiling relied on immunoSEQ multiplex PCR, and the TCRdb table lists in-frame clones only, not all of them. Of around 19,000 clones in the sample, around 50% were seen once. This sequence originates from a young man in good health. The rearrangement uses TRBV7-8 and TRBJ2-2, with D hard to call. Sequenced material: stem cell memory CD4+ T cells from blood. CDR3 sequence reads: CASSLVLSTHRNTGELFF. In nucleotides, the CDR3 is TGTGCCAGCAGCTTAGTGTTATCGACTCACCGGAACACCGGGGAGCTGTTTTTT.